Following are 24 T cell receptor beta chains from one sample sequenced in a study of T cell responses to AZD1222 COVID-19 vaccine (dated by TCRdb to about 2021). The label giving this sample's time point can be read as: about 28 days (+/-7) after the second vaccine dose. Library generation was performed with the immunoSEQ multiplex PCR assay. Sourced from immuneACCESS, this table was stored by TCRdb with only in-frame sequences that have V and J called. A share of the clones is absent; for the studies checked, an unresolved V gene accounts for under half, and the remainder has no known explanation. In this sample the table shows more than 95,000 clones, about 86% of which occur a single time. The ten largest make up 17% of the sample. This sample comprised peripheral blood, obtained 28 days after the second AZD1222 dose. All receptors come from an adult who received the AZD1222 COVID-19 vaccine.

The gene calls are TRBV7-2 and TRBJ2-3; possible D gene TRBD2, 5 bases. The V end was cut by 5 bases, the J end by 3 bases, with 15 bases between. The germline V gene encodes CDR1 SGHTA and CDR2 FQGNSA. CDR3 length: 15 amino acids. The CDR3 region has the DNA TGTGCCAGCAGCCCCGACTATCTGACAACAGATACGCAGTATTTT. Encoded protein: CASSPDYLTTDTQYF.

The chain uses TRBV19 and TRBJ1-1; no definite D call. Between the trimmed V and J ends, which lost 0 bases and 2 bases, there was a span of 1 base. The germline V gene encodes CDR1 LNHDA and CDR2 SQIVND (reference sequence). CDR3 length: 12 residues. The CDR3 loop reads CASSIENTEAFF. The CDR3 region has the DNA TGTGCCAGTAGTATAGAAAACACTGAAGCTTTCTTT.

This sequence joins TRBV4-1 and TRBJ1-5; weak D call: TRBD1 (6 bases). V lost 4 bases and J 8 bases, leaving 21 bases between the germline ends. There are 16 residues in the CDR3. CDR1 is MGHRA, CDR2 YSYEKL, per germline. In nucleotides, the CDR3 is TGCGCCAGCAGCCGGAATTACGAGACAAGGGGGGAGCCCCAGCATTTT. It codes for CASSRNYETRGEPQHF.

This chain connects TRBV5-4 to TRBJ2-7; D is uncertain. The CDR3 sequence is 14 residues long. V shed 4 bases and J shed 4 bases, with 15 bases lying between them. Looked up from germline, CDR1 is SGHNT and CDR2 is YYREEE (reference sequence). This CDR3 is CASSADRVGYEQYF. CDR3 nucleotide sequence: TGTGCCAGCAGCGCCGATAGAGTGGGATACGAGCAGTACTTC. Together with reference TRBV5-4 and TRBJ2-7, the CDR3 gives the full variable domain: ETGVTQSPTHLIKTRGQQVTLRCSSQSGHNTVSWYQQALGQGPQFIFQYYREEENGRGNFPPRFSGLQFPNYSSELNVNALELDDSALYLCASSADRVGYEQYFGPGTRLTVT.

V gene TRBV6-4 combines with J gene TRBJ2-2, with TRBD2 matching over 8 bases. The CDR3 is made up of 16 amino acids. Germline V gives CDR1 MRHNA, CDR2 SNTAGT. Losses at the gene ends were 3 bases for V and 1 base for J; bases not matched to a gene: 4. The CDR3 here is CASSEMGLENTGELFF. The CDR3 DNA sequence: TGTGCCAGCAGTGAAATGGGACTAGAGAACACCGGGGAGCTGTTTTTT.

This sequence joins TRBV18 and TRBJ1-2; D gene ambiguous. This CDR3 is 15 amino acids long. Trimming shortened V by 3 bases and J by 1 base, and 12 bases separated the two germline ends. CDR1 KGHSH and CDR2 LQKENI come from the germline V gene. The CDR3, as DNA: TGTGCCAGCTCACCTGATGCGAGTAGTAACTATGGCTACACCTTC. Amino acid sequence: CASSPDASSNYGYTF.

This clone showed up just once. The CDR3, as DNA: TGTGCCAGCACCTTGGGGGGCGGCTATGGCTACACCTTC. This sequence encodes CASTLGGGYGYTF. The J gene is TRBJ1-2, the V gene TRBV28, with D possibly TRBD1 on 6 matching bases. V was trimmed by 7 bases and J by 4 bases, leaving 13 bases between them. In germline, CDR1 is MDHEN, CDR2 SYDVKM. The CDR3 is 13 residues long.

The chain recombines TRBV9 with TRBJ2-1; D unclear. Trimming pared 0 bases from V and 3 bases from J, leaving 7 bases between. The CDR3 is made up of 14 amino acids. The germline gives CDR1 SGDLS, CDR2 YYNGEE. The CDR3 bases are TGTGCCAGCAGCGTAGGAAAGGGCTACAATGAGCAGTTCTTC. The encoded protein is CASSVGKGYNEQFF.

In nucleotides, the CDR3 is TGCGCCAGCAGCTTGTCCCGGGACAGCGTCGGAGTCACAGATACGCAGTATTTT. Its translation is CASSLSRDSVGVTDTQYF. The chain links TRBV5-1 to TRBJ2-3, with 7 bases fitting TRBD1. Germline V lookup: CDR1 SGHRS, CDR2 YFSETQ. The CDR3 length is 18 residues. J gave up 2 bases and V 1 base, and 13 bases lay outside the gene matches.

CDR3 in amino acids: CASSQVVGAAGTEAFF. The CDR3 nucleotides are TGTGCCAGCAGCCAAGTGGTCGGGGCCGCGGGGACTGAAGCTTTCTTT. V gene TRBV14 combines with J gene TRBJ1-1; D may be TRBD1 (5 bases). The germline CDR1 and CDR2 sequences are SGHDN and FVKESK. Trimming left V 1 base short and J 5 bases short, with 17 bases between. This CDR3 region has 16 residues. Full variable domain (remainder filled in from reference TRBV14 and TRBJ1-1): EAGVTQFPSHSVIEKGQTVTLRCDPISGHDNLYWYRRVMGKEIKFLLHFVKESKQDESGMPNNRFLAERTGGTYSTLKVQPAELEDSGVYFCASSQVVGAAGTEAFFGQGTRLTVV.

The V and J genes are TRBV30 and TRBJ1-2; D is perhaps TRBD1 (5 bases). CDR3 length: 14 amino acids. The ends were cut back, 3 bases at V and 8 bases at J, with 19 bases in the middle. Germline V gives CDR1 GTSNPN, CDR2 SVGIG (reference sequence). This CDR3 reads CAWRRLGTGGGYTF. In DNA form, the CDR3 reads TGTGCCTGGAGGCGGCTGGGGACCGGAGGAGGCTACACCTTC.

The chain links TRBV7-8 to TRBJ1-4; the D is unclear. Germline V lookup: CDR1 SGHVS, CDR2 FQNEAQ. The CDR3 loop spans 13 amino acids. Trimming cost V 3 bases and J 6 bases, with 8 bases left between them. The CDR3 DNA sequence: TGTGCCAGCAGCTTCCGTGGTGATGAAAAACTGTTTTTT. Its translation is CASSFRGDEKLFF. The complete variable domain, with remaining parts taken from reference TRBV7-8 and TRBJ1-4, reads GAGVSQSPRYKVAKRGQDVALRCDPISGHVSLFWYQQALGQGPEFLTYFQNEAQLDKSGLPSDRFFAERPEGSVSTLKIQRTQQEDSAVYLCASSFRGDEKLFFGSGTQLSVL.

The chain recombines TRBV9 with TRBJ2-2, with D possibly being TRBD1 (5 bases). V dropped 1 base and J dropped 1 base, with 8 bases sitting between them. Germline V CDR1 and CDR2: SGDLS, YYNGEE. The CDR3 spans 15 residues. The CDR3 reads CASSVSGQNTGELFF. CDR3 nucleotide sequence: TGTGCCAGCAGCGTAAGTGGACAGAACACCGGGGAGCTGTTTTTT. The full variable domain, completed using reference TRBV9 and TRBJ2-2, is DSGVTQTPKHLITATGQRVTLRCSPRSGDLSVYWYQQSLDQGLQFLIQYYNGEERAKGNILERFSAQQFPDLHSELNLSSLELGDSALYFCASSVSGQNTGELFFGEGSRLTVL.

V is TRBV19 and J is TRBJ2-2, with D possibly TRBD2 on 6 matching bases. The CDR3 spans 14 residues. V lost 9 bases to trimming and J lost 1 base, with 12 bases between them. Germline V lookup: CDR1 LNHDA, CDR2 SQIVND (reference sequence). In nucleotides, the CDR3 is TGTGCCAGCGAGGGACTCATGAACACCGGGGAGCTGTTTTTT. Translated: CASEGLMNTGELFF.

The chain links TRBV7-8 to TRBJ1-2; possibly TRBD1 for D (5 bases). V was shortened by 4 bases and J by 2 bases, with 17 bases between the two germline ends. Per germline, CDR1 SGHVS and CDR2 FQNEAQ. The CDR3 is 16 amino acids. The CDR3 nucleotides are TGTGCCAGCAGCTCCGGGCGGGGGGAGTCCAACTATGGCTACACCTTC. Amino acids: CASSSGRGESNYGYTF.

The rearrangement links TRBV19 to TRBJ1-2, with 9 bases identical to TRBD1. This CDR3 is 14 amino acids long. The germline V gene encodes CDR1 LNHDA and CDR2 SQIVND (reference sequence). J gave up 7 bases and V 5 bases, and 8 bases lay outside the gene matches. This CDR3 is CASSPGQGQGGYTF. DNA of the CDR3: TGTGCCAGTAGTCCAGGACAGGGGCAAGGTGGCTACACCTTC. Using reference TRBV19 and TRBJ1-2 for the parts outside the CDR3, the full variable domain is DGGITQSPKYLFRKEGQNVTLSCEQNLNHDAMYWYRQDPGQGLRLIYYSQIVNDFQKGDIAEGYSVSREKKESFPLTVTSAQKNPTAFYLCASSPGQGQGGYTFGSGTRLTVV.

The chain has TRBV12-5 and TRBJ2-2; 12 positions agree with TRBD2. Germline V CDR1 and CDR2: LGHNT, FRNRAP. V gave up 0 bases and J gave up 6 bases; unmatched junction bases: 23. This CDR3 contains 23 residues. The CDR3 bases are TGTGCTAGTGGTTTGGTCAGATCCCATATCCTAGCGGGAGGGCCTGTAGAGCCCGGGGAGCTGTTTTTT. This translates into CASGLVRSHILAGGPVEPGELFF.

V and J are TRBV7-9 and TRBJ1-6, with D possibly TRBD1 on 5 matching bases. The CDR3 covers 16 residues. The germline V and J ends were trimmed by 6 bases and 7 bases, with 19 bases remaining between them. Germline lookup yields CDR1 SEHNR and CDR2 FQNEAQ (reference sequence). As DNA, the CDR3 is TGTGCCAGCAGACGTAGGACGGGGGGTTTGAATTCACCCCTCCACTTT. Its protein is CASRRRTGGLNSPLHF. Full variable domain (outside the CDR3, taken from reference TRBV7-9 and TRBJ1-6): DTGVSQNPRHKITKRGQNVTFRCDPISEHNRLYWYRQTLGQGPEFLTYFQNEAQLEKSRLLSDRFSAERPKGSFSTLEIQRTEQGDSAMYLCASRRRTGGLNSPLHFGNGTRLTVT.

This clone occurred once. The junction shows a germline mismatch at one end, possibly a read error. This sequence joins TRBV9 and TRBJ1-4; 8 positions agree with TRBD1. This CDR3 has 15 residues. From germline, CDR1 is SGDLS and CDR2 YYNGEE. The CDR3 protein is CASSVGTGRTEKLFF. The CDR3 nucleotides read TGTGCCAGCAGTGTAGGGACAGGTAGGACTGAAAAACTGTTTTTT.

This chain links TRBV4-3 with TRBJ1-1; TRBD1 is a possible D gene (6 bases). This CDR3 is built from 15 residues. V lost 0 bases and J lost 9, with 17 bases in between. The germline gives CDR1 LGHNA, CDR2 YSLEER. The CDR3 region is CASSQENWSGGQAFF. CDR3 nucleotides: TGCGCCAGCAGCCAAGAGAATTGGTCTGGGGGGCAAGCTTTCTTT.

This CDR3 reads CASSPMTGDWEKLFF. For the CDR3, the DNA is TGTGCCAGCAGCCCTATGACAGGGGATTGGGAAAAACTGTTTTTT. The genes are TRBV3-1 (or the pseudogene TRBV3-2) and TRBJ1-4, with 8 bases aligning to TRBD1. This CDR3 spans 15 amino acids. Germline lookup yields CDR1 LGHDT and CDR2 YNNKEL (reference sequence). V was clipped by 4 bases and J by 8 bases; unmatched bases: 9.

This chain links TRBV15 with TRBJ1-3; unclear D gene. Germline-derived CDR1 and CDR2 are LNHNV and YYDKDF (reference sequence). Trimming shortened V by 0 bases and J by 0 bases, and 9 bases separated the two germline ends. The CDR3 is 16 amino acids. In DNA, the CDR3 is TGTGCCACCAGCAGAGATTTAAGGGACTCTGGAAACACCATATATTTT. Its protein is CATSRDLRDSGNTIYF.

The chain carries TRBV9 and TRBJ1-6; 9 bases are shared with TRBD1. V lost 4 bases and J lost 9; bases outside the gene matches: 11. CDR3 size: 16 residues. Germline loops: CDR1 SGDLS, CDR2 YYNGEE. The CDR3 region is CASSPQDRGYGSPLHF. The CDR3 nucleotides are TGTGCCAGCAGCCCTCAGGACAGGGGTTACGGTTCACCCCTCCACTTT.

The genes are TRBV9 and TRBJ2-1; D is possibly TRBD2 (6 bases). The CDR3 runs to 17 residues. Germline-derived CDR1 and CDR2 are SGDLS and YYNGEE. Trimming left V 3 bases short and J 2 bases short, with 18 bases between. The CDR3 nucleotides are TGTGCCAGCAGCGCAACCGGACGGGCGGGACCCTACAATGAGCAGTTCTTC. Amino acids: CASSATGRAGPYNEQFF.